These 5 T cell receptor beta chains were all obtained from the same sample, sequenced in a study of beta chain features in type 1 diabetes. The authors reverse transcribed all of the isolated RNA, so sequencing captured expressed TCRB transcripts. Using immunoSEQ multiplex PCR, the repertoire was profiled, and TCRdb retains in-frame clones only, with some absent. The data contain 300,000 to 400,000 clones, approximately 10% of them seen just once; the ten biggest clones take up 0.015%. Sequencing was performed on naive CD4+ T cells from blood. The receptors shown here come from a woman under 40 in good health.

The chain employs TRBV5-4 and TRBJ2-1; 11 bases line up with TRBD2. In germline, CDR1 is SGHNT, CDR2 YYREEE (reference sequence). V was pared by 3 bases and J by 8 bases, with 7 bases of the junction left unmatched. The CDR3 extends over 15 amino acids. CDR3 loop: CASSSTSGIFDEQFF. CDR3 coding DNA: TGTGCCAGCAGCTCGACTAGCGGGATATTCGATGAGCAGTTCTTC.

Turning to this clone: Other DNA sequences in the sample encode the same CDR3. The chain carries TRBV7-3 and TRBJ2-5, with 10 bases aligning to TRBD1. Per germline, CDR1 SGHTA and CDR2 FQGTGA. V lost 6 bases to trimming and J lost 5 bases; unmatched junction nucleotides: 3. CDR3 length: 13 amino acids. CDR3 protein: CASSPDRGETQYF. The CDR3 DNA reads TGTGCCAGCAGTCCGGACAGGGGGGAGACCCAGTACTTC.

J is TRBJ1-5 and V is TRBV7-2, with D perhaps matching TRBD1 (6 bases). Deletions cut 6 bases from V and 1 base from J, with 10 bases between. Germline V lookup: CDR1 SGHTA, CDR2 FQGNSA. This CDR3 region has 14 residues. CDR3 nucleotide sequence: TGTGCCAGCAGTTATAGGGGGAGCAATCAGCCCCAGCATTTT. Translating gives CASSYRGSNQPQHF.

The J gene is TRBJ2-3, the V gene TRBV7-9; 8 positions agree with TRBD2. Germline V gene data show CDR1 as SEHNR and CDR2 as FQNEAQ (reference sequence). CDR3 length: 15 amino acids. The ends lost 2 bases at V and 3 bases at J; junction bases unmatched: 4. The CDR3 loop reads CASSLYTGGTDTQYF. As DNA, the CDR3 is TGTGCCAGCAGCTTATACACGGGAGGGACAGATACGCAGTATTTT.

CDR3 sequence (DNA): TGTGCCACCGCCCGGGACAGGGCCTACGAGCAGTACTTC. This encodes CATARDRAYEQYF. V is TRBV15 and J is TRBJ2-7; 9 bases align to TRBD1. V lost 8 bases to trimming and J lost 2 bases; unmatched junction nucleotides: 4. The length of the CDR3 is 13 residues. CDR1 and CDR2 (germline): LNHNV, YYDKDF (reference sequence).